The 31 T cell receptor beta chains given below trace back to one sample, sequenced in a study of cytomegalovirus exposure and HLA in healthy donors. Both 60 Vbeta primers and 13 Jbeta primers went into the PCR. Clones were read by immunoSEQ multiplex PCR, and TCRdb kept only the in-frame ones, dropping some. This table holds 200,000 to 250,000 clones, more than 60% found once. The specimen sequenced was PBMCs. These receptors were obtained from a woman in her sixties in good health and CMV-seropositive.

This chain uses TRBV6-1 with TRBJ1-5, with 7 nucleotides matching TRBD1. The CDR3 totals 14 residues. V was clipped by 2 bases and J by 5 bases; unmatched bases: 3. CDR1 is MNHNS and CDR2 is SASEGT in the germline V gene. The CDR3 region has the DNA TGTGCCAGCAGTGAAAGGGGGCGCCATCAGCCCCAGCATTTT. This sequence encodes CASSERGRHQPQHF.

The rearrangement uses TRBV6-1 and TRBJ2-7, with D maybe TRBD2 (5 bases). In germline, CDR1 is MNHNS, CDR2 SASEGT. The CDR3 has 10 residues. This CDR3 reads CARGSYEQYF. The CDR3 nucleotides are TGTGCGCGAGGGTCCTACGAGCAGTACTTC.

The chain combines TRBV10-2 with TRBJ2-7, with 12 bases matching TRBD1. Losses at the gene ends were 6 bases for V and 6 bases for J; bases not matched to a gene: 6. This CDR3 comprises 14 residues. Germline V CDR1 and CDR2: WSHSY, SAAADI. The CDR3 nucleotides read TGCGCCAGCAGACCGGGACAGGGGGCATCCGAGCAGTACTTC. This encodes CASRPGQGASEQYF.

V and J are TRBV5-4 and TRBJ1-1; the match to TRBD1 covers 7 bases. With 4 bases clipped from V and 2 bases from J, the junction kept 5 bases outside the gene matches. Germline V lookup: CDR1 SGHNT, CDR2 YYREEE (reference sequence). The CDR3 extends over 14 amino acids. The CDR3 loop is CASSAGQANTEAFF. CDR3 DNA: TGTGCCAGCAGCGCCGGACAGGCCAACACTGAAGCTTTCTTT.

Details on this clone: Other DNA sequences in this sample translate to the same CDR3. The chain uses TRBV9 and TRBJ1-1; D is possibly TRBD1 (5 bases). V was clipped by 1 base and J by 2 bases, with 9 bases between them. CDR1 is SGDLS, CDR2 YYNGEE, per germline. This CDR3 region has 14 residues. CDR3 bases: TGTGCCAGCAGCGTACAGGGAGGAAACACTGAAGCTTTCTTT. It codes for CASSVQGGNTEAFF.

This chain connects TRBV28 to TRBJ1-3; tentative D call: TRBD1 (5 bases). V gave up 2 bases and J gave up 8 bases, with 13 bases separating them. The germline V gene encodes CDR1 MDHEN and CDR2 SYDVKM. The CDR3 consists of 14 residues. The CDR3: CASSLGGSKYTIYF. The CDR3 coding sequence is TGTGCCAGCAGTTTAGGGGGGAGCAAGTACACCATATATTTT.

The rearrangement links TRBV7-2 to TRBJ1-5; D remains unclear. The CDR3 contains 14 residues. Looked up from germline, CDR1 is SGHTA and CDR2 is FQGNSA. V gave up 3 bases and J gave up 5 bases, with 11 bases separating them. The CDR3 DNA reads as TGTGCCAGCAGCTTTGTGGGCCCGGATCAGCCCCAGCATTTT. This sequence encodes CASSFVGPDQPQHF.

The CDR3 spells CASILAPGWDTEAFF. The CDR3 DNA reads TGTGCCAGCATCCTGGCCCCAGGGTGGGACACTGAAGCTTTCTTT. The gene calls are TRBV6-1 and TRBJ1-1; TRBD1 might be the D (5 bases). CDR1 and CDR2 from the germline V gene are MNHNS and SASEGT. V was pared by 7 bases and J by 3 bases, with 18 bases between. This CDR3 is built from 15 residues.

This clone was seen a single time. The J gene is TRBJ2-7, the V gene TRBV14, with D perhaps TRBD1 (6 bases). Trimming took 5 bases from V and 0 from J, leaving 14 bases between them. The germline V gene encodes CDR1 SGHDN and CDR2 FVKESK. The CDR3 is made up of 15 amino acids. The CDR3 DNA reads TGTGCCAGCAGCTCTGACAGGCTATACTCCTACGAGCAGTACTTC. Translation gives CASSSDRLYSYEQYF.

The chain uses TRBV6-1 and TRBJ2-2; tentatively, D is TRBD1 (5 bases). CDR3 length equals 12 residues. CDR1 is MNHNS and CDR2 is SASEGT in the germline V gene. Trimming cost V 6 bases and J 6 bases, with 8 bases left between them. CDR3 loop: CASSPRAGELFF. The CDR3 nucleotides read TGTGCCAGCAGCCCCAGGGCCGGGGAGCTGTTTTTT.

This rearrangement joins TRBV7-9 to TRBJ2-5; D gene ambiguous. TRBJ2-7 explains the end of the DNA better; the J call may be wrong. This CDR3 has 13 residues. Germline CDR1 and CDR2: SEHNR and FQNEAQ (reference sequence). The CDR3 nucleotides read TGTGCCAGCAGCTTGGGCGAGTTCTACGAGCAGTACTTC. Translating it yields CASSLGEFYEQYF.

The chain couples TRBV5-6 to TRBJ2-5; 10 bases fit TRBD1. Germline assignment: CDR1 SGHDT and CDR2 YYEEEE. V dropped 4 bases and J dropped 4; count of bases not matched to a gene: 4. The CDR3 covers 14 residues. CDR3 DNA: TGTGCCAGCAGCACAGGACAGGGGGTAGAGACCCAGTACTTC. Its protein is CASSTGQGVETQYF.

V is TRBV7-2 and J is TRBJ2-1, with 8 bases lining up with TRBD2. The ends lost 1 base at V and 0 bases at J; junction bases unmatched: 5. This CDR3 is 17 amino acids long. Germline values: CDR1 SGHTA, CDR2 FQGNSA. The CDR3 bases are TGTGCCAGCAGCTTAGTTGCGAGCGGGGGCTCCTACAATGAGCAGTTCTTC. It yields the protein CASSLVASGGSYNEQFF.

This rearrangement joins TRBV28 to TRBJ1-6; unclear D gene. V shed 6 bases and J shed 11 bases, with 17 bases lying between them. The CDR3 totals 14 residues. CDR1 and CDR2 (germline): MDHEN, SYDVKM. CDR3 DNA: TGTGCCAGCAGCGAAAACCCCTCGGGGACACCCCTCCACTTT. Amino acid sequence: CASSENPSGTPLHF.

This clone has a handful of counts. Additional DNA sequences in this sample encode the identical CDR3. The rearrangement uses TRBV7-2 and TRBJ1-2; D possibly corresponds to TRBD1 (6 bases). There are 12 residues in the CDR3. V was shortened by 2 bases and J by 5 bases, with 6 bases between the two germline ends. Germline CDR1 SGHTA, CDR2 FQGNSA. The CDR3 sequence is CASSLQGYGYTF. In nucleotides, the CDR3 is TGTGCCAGCAGCTTACAGGGGTATGGCTACACCTTC.

This sequence joins TRBV4-3 and TRBJ1-1; 7 bases are a match to TRBD1. The germline CDR1 and CDR2 sequences are LGHNA and YSLEER. The V segment lost 1 base and the J segment 11 bases; nucleotides outside the gene matches: 28. CDR3 length: 20 residues. The CDR3, as DNA: TGCGCCAGCAGCCAAGTCGTACCGCTTGGGTCGGTGGTAGAGGGGGCGCGGGCTTTCTTT. Translating it yields CASSQVVPLGSVVEGARAFF.

The chain links TRBV9 to TRBJ2-5; D unclear. Trimming left V 2 bases short and J 1 base short, with 6 bases between. CDR1 is SGDLS, CDR2 YYNGEE, per germline. The CDR3 has 13 amino acids. CDR3 nucleotide sequence: TGTGCCAGCAGCGTCCTTCCCCAAGAGACCCAGTACTTC. Translating gives CASSVLPQETQYF.

CDR3 loop: CASSGTSVYNEQFF. In DNA, the CDR3 is TGCGCCAGCTCCGGGACTAGCGTCTACAATGAGCAGTTCTTC. The chain is built from TRBV10-2 and TRBJ2-1; 10 nucleotides align to TRBD2. The V and J ends lost 8 bases and 3 bases, in that order; junction bases with no gene match: 4. CDR1 is WSHSY and CDR2 is SAAADI in the germline V gene. The CDR3 runs 14 residues.

With regard to this clone: This same CDR3 is encoded by further DNA sequences in the sample. The J gene is TRBJ1-1, the V gene TRBV28, with 10 nucleotides matching TRBD1. CDR3 length: 14 amino acids. Germline CDR1 reads MDHEN; CDR2 reads SYDVKM. V trimming: 2 bases; J trimming: 4 bases; junction bases outside the gene matches: 1. CDR3 in DNA: TGTGCCAGCAGTTTAGGACAGGGGGGCACTGAAGCTTTCTTT. Amino acids: CASSLGQGGTEAFF.

This clone has a handful of counts. The genes are TRBV5-1 and TRBJ1-1; 8 nucleotides match TRBD1. V dropped 7 bases and J dropped 1; count of bases not matched to a gene: 6. Germline V CDR1 and CDR2: SGHRS, YFSETQ. There are 14 residues in the CDR3. CDR3 amino acids: CASHRGTGNTEAFF. The CDR3 coding sequence is TGCGCCAGCCATCGTGGGACAGGGAACACTGAAGCTTTCTTT.

The chain couples TRBV5-1 to TRBJ2-2, with D uncertain. CDR1 and CDR2 (germline): SGHRS, YFSETQ. This CDR3 comprises 15 residues. The germline V and J ends were trimmed by 2 bases and 0 bases, with 8 bases remaining between them. CDR3 region: CASSLTEANTGELFF. CDR3 in DNA: TGCGCCAGCAGCTTAACAGAAGCGAACACCGGGGAGCTGTTTTTT.

The chain employs TRBV5-5 and TRBJ1-5; the D gene is possibly TRBD1 (5 bases). Germline V CDR1 and CDR2: SGHKS, YYEKEE (reference sequence). The V gene lost 3 bases and the J gene lost 6 bases, with 10 bases spanning the gap. This CDR3 is 13 amino acids long. In DNA form, the CDR3 reads TGTGCCAGCAGCTGGGACTCGGCTCAGCCCCAGCATTTT. It translates to CASSWDSAQPQHF.

The chain employs TRBV6-4 and TRBJ2-3; the match to TRBD2 covers 10 bases. The CDR3 contains 15 residues. CDR1 and CDR2 (germline): MRHNA, SNTAGT. V lost 2 bases and J lost 1; bases outside the gene matches: 0. CDR3 coding DNA: TGTGCCAGCAGTGACCTAGCGGGGGGCACAGATACGCAGTATTTT. Residues: CASSDLAGGTDTQYF.

The chain recombines TRBV7-3 with TRBJ1-1, with 10 bases fitting TRBD1. Trimming at V came to 1 base and at J to 4 bases, leaving 3 bases not matched to a gene. Germline CDR1 is SGHTA and CDR2 is FQGTGA. The CDR3 sequence is 15 residues long. The CDR3 loop is CASSLRDRGGTEAFF. DNA of the CDR3: TGTGCCAGCAGCTTAAGGGACAGGGGCGGCACTGAAGCTTTCTTT.

The V call is TRBV19, the J call TRBJ2-2, with a possible D match to TRBD2 (5 bases). Germline CDR1 and CDR2: LNHDA and SQIVND (reference sequence). The CDR3 loop spans 13 amino acids. V shed 5 bases and J shed 4 bases, with 8 bases lying between them. The CDR3 spells CASSRGSTGELFF. DNA for the CDR3: TGTGCCAGTAGTCGAGGGAGCACCGGGGAGCTGTTTTTT. Filled out from reference TRBV19 and TRBJ2-2, the complete variable domain reads DGGITQSPKYLFRKEGQNVTLSCEQNLNHDAMYWYRQDPGQGLRLIYYSQIVNDFQKGDIAEGYSVSREKKESFPLTVTSAQKNPTAFYLCASSRGSTGELFFGEGSRLTVL.

This clone was seen a few times. The V gene is TRBV6-6, the J gene TRBJ1-1, with D tentatively TRBD1 (6 bases). Germline loops: CDR1 MNHNY, CDR2 SVGAGI (reference sequence). With 6 bases removed from V and 3 bases from J, the gap between germline ends came to 11 bases. This CDR3 region has 13 residues. The CDR3: CASSSDSYTEAFF. The DNA of the CDR3 is TGTGCCAGCAGCTCGGACAGCTACACTGAAGCTTTCTTT.

In this sample, this clone turned up a few times. The CDR3 loop reads CASSYSGEETQYF. As DNA, the CDR3 is TGTGCCAGCAGTTACTCAGGAGAAGAGACCCAGTACTTC. The genes are TRBV6-6 and TRBJ2-5; the D is unclear. Trimming cost V 0 bases and J 3 bases, with 5 bases left between them. This CDR3 has 13 amino acids. Germline V CDR1 and CDR2: MNHNY, SVGAGI (reference sequence).

V usage is TRBV10-1 and J usage is TRBJ2-1; D possibly corresponds to TRBD2 (6 bases). The V end lost 3 bases, the J end lost 8 bases, and 11 bases lay between the germline ends. In germline, CDR1 is WNHNN, CDR2 SYGVQD (reference sequence). The CDR3 is made up of 13 amino acids. CDR3 sequence: CASSDRRDDEQFF. CDR3 nucleotide sequence: TGCGCCAGCAGTGATAGGCGGGACGATGAGCAGTTCTTC.

The gene calls are TRBV30 and TRBJ1-6; maybe TRBD1 (5 bases). The germline V and J ends were trimmed by 3 bases and 0 bases, with 15 bases remaining between them. Germline lookup yields CDR1 GTSNPN and CDR2 SVGIG (reference sequence). The CDR3 has 17 amino acids. CDR3 DNA: TGTGCCTGGAGCAACGAGGACAAAAGCTCCTATAATTCACCCCTCCACTTT. Its protein is CAWSNEDKSSYNSPLHF. Variable domain in full (rest from reference TRBV30 and TRBJ1-6): SQTIHQWPATLVQPVGSPLSLECTVEGTSNPNLYWYRQAAGRGLQLLFYSVGIGQISSEVPQNLSASRPQDRQFILSSKKLLLSDSGFYLCAWSNEDKSSYNSPLHFGNGTRLTVT.

This clone is a singleton in its sample. The genes are TRBV11-2 and TRBJ2-3; TRBD1 is a possible D gene (6 bases). V lost 6 bases to trimming and J lost 5 bases, with 18 bases between them. Germline CDR1 and CDR2: SGHAT and FQNNGV. The CDR3 runs to 15 residues. The CDR3 reads CASSHRDTLLDTQYF. The CDR3 nucleotides are TGTGCCAGCAGTCACCGGGACACTCTTCTAGATACGCAGTATTTT.

J is TRBJ1-1 and V is TRBV19; D unresolved. V was pared by 5 bases and J by 5 bases, with 12 bases between. Germline CDR1 LNHDA, CDR2 SQIVND (reference sequence). This CDR3 is built from 13 residues. CDR3 residues: CASSSSVLTEAFF. The DNA for the CDR3 is TGTGCCAGTAGTTCGTCAGTGTTAACTGAAGCTTTCTTT.